The T cell receptor (beta chain) under discussion was sequenced for a study of cytomegalovirus exposure and HLA in healthy donors. Turning to this clone: As yet, its antigen is unknown.

In the PCR, 60 Vbeta and 13 Jbeta primers were used. TCRdb's copy holds only in-frame clones and misses some; the assay was immunoSEQ multiplex PCR. This sample has 150,000 to 200,000 clones, with under 75% found just once. Whole-study findings and limits: For most TCR sequences rarity was the rule, although some public TCRs occurred in many donors. Per a later analysis, 18,000 or so TCR beta sequences showed association with HLA alleles at 0.05 false discovery rate. In a later analysis, V- and J-gene trimming of beta chains associated with a DCLRE1C missense variant, replicated independently.

Material for sequencing was PBMCs. The receptor comes from a man aged 35 to 55 in good health and CMV-seropositive.

The CDR3 protein is CASSLSVDNEQFF. CDR3 sequence (DNA): TGTGCCAGCAGCTTAAGTGTAGACAATGAGCAGTTCTTC. The chain employs TRBV11-3 and TRBJ2-1, with D hard to call. The CDR3 consists of 13 residues. CDR1 SGHNT and CDR2 YENEEA come from the germline V gene. V was trimmed by 2 bases and J by 5 bases, leaving 7 bases between them.